These 24 T cell receptor beta chains were sequenced from one sample in a study of cytotoxic CD8 clonotypes in ibrutinib-treated CLL. The protocol was immunoSEQ multiplex PCR, while the TCRdb copy is restricted to in-frame clones and leaves out a portion. There are about 330,000 clones in the sample; 67% occur only once, and roughly 6% lies in the top ten. Sequenced material: PBMCs, taken after 36 months of ibrutinib treatment. The source is a human donor with chronic lymphocytic leukemia.

This clone is a singleton in its sample. The chain is built from TRBV7-8 and TRBJ2-7, with a weak D call TRBD2 (5 bases). The germline V and J ends were trimmed by 4 bases and 0 bases, with 10 bases remaining between them. This CDR3 is built from 14 residues. CDR1 and CDR2 (germline): SGHVS, FQNEAQ. The CDR3 is CASSSSAASYEQYF. CDR3 nucleotides: TGTGCCAGCAGCTCATCAGCGGCCTCCTACGAGCAGTACTTC.

This chain connects TRBV30 to TRBJ2-7, with 11 bases that match TRBD1. The CDR3 loop spans 14 amino acids. Germline V gives CDR1 GTSNPN, CDR2 SVGIG (reference sequence). The V gene end was trimmed by 4 bases and the J gene end by 5 bases; junction bases not matched to a gene: 7. Here the CDR3 reads CAWTPGQGVHEQYF. The CDR3 DNA follows: TGTGCCTGGACCCCGGGACAGGGGGTGCACGAGCAGTACTTC.

About this clone: It is unclear where the CDR3 begins or ends on the DNA, so no DNA is shown, and the CDR3 is as TCRdb lists it. The chain recombines TRBV9 with TRBJ2-3; the listed D gene, TRBD2, was not tested against the DNA. The V gene's germline CDR1 is SGDLS and CDR2 YYNGEE. From its first to its last residue, the CDR3 has 13 amino acids. CDR3 in amino acids: CASSPSTLDTQYF.

CDR3 sequence (DNA): TGTGCCAGCAGCCCTCAATGGGGGGCGATCTATGGCTACACCTTC. Translating it yields CASSPQWGAIYGYTF. The chain joins TRBV7-2 to TRBJ1-2; D perhaps matches TRBD1 (6 bases). CDR1 is SGHTA, CDR2 FQGNSA, per germline. V was clipped by 5 bases and J by 4 bases, with 17 bases between them. This CDR3 is 15 amino acids long.

The V call is TRBV6-5, the J call TRBJ1-1; D possibly corresponds to TRBD1 (6 bases). In germline, CDR1 is MNHEY, CDR2 SVGAGI. V was trimmed by 0 bases and J by 1 base, leaving 12 bases between them. The CDR3 totals 16 residues. In DNA form, the CDR3 reads TGTGCCAGCAGTTACTCGCCAGGGGAGGCGAACACTGAAGCTTTCTTT. Translated: CASSYSPGEANTEAFF.

This clone has a handful of counts. The J gene is TRBJ1-1, the V gene TRBV5-4; perhaps TRBD1 as D (6 bases). The CDR3 totals 15 residues. Germline assignment: CDR1 SGHNT and CDR2 YYREEE (reference sequence). V was clipped by 3 bases and J by 3 bases, with 15 bases between them. CDR3 loop: CASSSPSSGDTEAFF. The CDR3 DNA reads TGTGCCAGCAGCTCCCCCTCGTCAGGGGACACTGAAGCTTTCTTT.

This clone was counted only a few times. V usage is TRBV28 and J usage is TRBJ1-2, with TRBD1 matching over 7 bases. The CDR3 length is 13 residues. V shed 8 bases, J shed 4 bases, and the junction held 7 bases outside the gene matches. In germline, CDR1 is MDHEN, CDR2 SYDVKM. CDR3 sequence (DNA): TGTGCCAGCTCCGAGAGACAGGGCTATGGCTACACCTTC. Amino acids: CASSERQGYGYTF.

The V call is TRBV7-9, the J call TRBJ2-6; 9 nucleotides line up with TRBD1. Germline V lookup: CDR1 SEHNR, CDR2 FQNEAQ (reference sequence). CDR3 size: 17 residues. The junction had 8 bases not matched to a gene; V was cut back by 4 bases and J by 4 bases. CDR3 in DNA: TGTGCCAGCAGCTCCGTACACAGGGGGCACGGGGCCAACGTCCTGACTTTC. As protein: CASSSVHRGHGANVLTF. The full variable domain, in which reference TRBV7-9 and TRBJ2-6 provide the parts outside the CDR3, is DTGVSQNPRHKITKRGQNVTFRCDPISEHNRLYWYRQTLGQGPEFLTYFQNEAQLEKSRLLSDRFSAERPKGSFSTLEIQRTEQGDSAMYLCASSSVHRGHGANVLTFGAGSRLTVL.

This chain connects TRBV4-1 to TRBJ1-1, with D perhaps TRBD1 (5 bases). The CDR3 is made up of 15 amino acids. Trimming took off 0 bases at V and 1 base at J, with 9 bases between the two ends. Germline CDR1 reads MGHRA; CDR2 reads YSYEKL. The CDR3 sequence is CASSQDAGPNTEAFF. The CDR3 nucleotides read TGCGCCAGCAGCCAAGACGCGGGACCGAACACTGAAGCTTTCTTT.

The V and J genes are TRBV25-1 and TRBJ2-3, with 8 bases fitting TRBD2. This CDR3 is 15 amino acids long. V was pared by 5 bases and J by 1 base, with 5 bases of the junction left unmatched. Looked up from germline, CDR1 is MGHDK and CDR2 is SYGVNS. The CDR3, as DNA: TGTGCCAGCAGTCGGGAGGGCCCCGGCACAGATACGCAGTATTTT. It encodes CASSREGPGTDTQYF.

The chain uses TRBV4-1 and TRBJ2-1; 7 bases are shared with TRBD2. The CDR3 sequence is 16 residues long. The germline V gene has CDR1 MGHRA and CDR2 YSYEKL. Trimming cost V 2 bases and J 4 bases; bases outside gene matches: 8. The DNA of the CDR3 is TGCGCCAGCAGCCAATCTTCGCCTAGCGGATACAATGAGCAGTTCTTC. It specifies CASSQSSPSGYNEQFF.

This chain joins TRBV6-1 and TRBJ1-4; the D is unclear. This CDR3 has 14 amino acids. Trimming took 2 bases from V and 3 from J, leaving 7 bases between them. The germline gives CDR1 MNHNS, CDR2 SASEGT. The CDR3 is CASSETLSNEKLFF. The CDR3 nucleotides are TGTGCCAGCAGTGAAACGCTTTCTAATGAAAAACTGTTTTTT.

The chain joins TRBV4-1 to TRBJ2-5, with a possible D match to TRBD1 (6 bases). The CDR3 is 14 amino acids. Deletions cut 2 bases from V and 3 bases from J, with 10 bases between. Germline-derived CDR1 and CDR2 are MGHRA and YSYEKL. CDR3 nucleotides: TGCGCCAGCAGCCAATCGCCAGGGGAAGAGACCCAGTACTTC. It translates to CASSQSPGEETQYF.

The CDR3 DNA reads TGTGCCAGCAGCCCCTCTGGGTTACAGCCGTTCTACGAGCAGTACTTC. Translating it yields CASSPSGLQPFYEQYF. This rearrangement joins TRBV7-9 to TRBJ2-7, with D hard to call. CDR3 length equals 16 residues. The germline V gene encodes CDR1 SEHNR and CDR2 FQNEAQ (reference sequence). V lost 5 bases, J lost 3 bases, and 20 bases lay in between.

The genes are TRBV9 and TRBJ2-3, with D unresolved. The length of the CDR3 is 14 residues. Trimming left V 0 bases short and J 3 bases short, with 8 bases between. Germline loops: CDR1 SGDLS, CDR2 YYNGEE. DNA for the CDR3: TGTGCCAGCAGCGTAGTGGATAGAACAGATACGCAGTATTTT. Translated, it gives CASSVVDRTDTQYF.

This clone was counted between two and nine times. V and J are TRBV4-2 and TRBJ1-2, with TRBD1 as a possible D gene (5 bases). Per the germline V gene, CDR1 is LGHNA and CDR2 is YNFKEQ. The CDR3 extends over 15 amino acids. Trimming left V 0 bases short and J 4 bases short, with 12 bases between. The CDR3 loop reads CASSQEVAGTYGYTF. CDR3 nucleotides: TGTGCCAGCAGCCAAGAGGTGGCAGGGACCTATGGCTACACCTTC.

The J gene is TRBJ2-3, the V gene TRBV27; 8 bases line up with TRBD1. This CDR3 has 16 residues. Germline CDR1 MNHEY, CDR2 SMNVEV (reference sequence). V was pared by 2 bases and J by 6 bases, with 10 bases of the junction left unmatched. In DNA form, the CDR3 reads TGTGCCAGCAGTTTACTAGGACAGGGAGTAATGGATACGCAGTATTTT. Translation gives CASSLLGQGVMDTQYF.

This clone was counted a few times. V usage is TRBV4-1 and J usage is TRBJ2-5, with 7 bases identical to TRBD2. The CDR3 runs 15 residues. V trimming: 1 base; J trimming: 5 bases; junction bases outside the gene matches: 7. Germline V gene data show CDR1 as MGHRA and CDR2 as YSYEKL. DNA for the CDR3: TGCGCCAGCAGCCAAGCAGGTACTAGCGAGGAGACCCAGTACTTC. It yields the protein CASSQAGTSEETQYF.

The chain carries TRBV27 and TRBJ2-7, with 8 bases aligning to TRBD2. CDR3 length: 15 residues. Germline V gene data show CDR1 as MNHEY and CDR2 as SMNVEV (reference sequence). V shed 4 bases, J shed 4 bases, and the junction held 9 bases outside the gene matches. The CDR3 nucleotides are TGTGCCAGCAGTTCGGGACGGGGGGGCTTTTACGAGCAGTACTTC. It specifies CASSSGRGGFYEQYF.

This clone has a single count. The chain carries TRBV2 and TRBJ1-1, with a weak D call TRBD1 (5 bases). V lost 6 bases and J 8 bases, leaving 16 bases between the germline ends. This CDR3 has 13 residues. The germline gives CDR1 SNHLY, CDR2 FYNNEI. The CDR3 DNA sequence: TGTGCCAGCAGGTTAAGGGGTGTCCGCGAAGCTTTCTTT. Translation gives CASRLRGVREAFF.

V is TRBV9 and J is TRBJ2-1, with 7 positions matching TRBD1. Germline loops: CDR1 SGDLS, CDR2 YYNGEE. The CDR3 covers 16 residues. The trim removed 3 bases at V and 0 bases at J, leaving 6 bases unmatched. The CDR3 sequence is CASSAPTGASYNEQFF. CDR3 in DNA: TGTGCCAGCAGCGCGCCCACAGGGGCCTCCTACAATGAGCAGTTCTTC.

This clone turned up a few times. This chain links TRBV10-3 with TRBJ2-3, with TRBD1 as a possible D gene (6 bases). Per the germline V gene, CDR1 is ENHRY and CDR2 is SYGVKD. CDR3 length equals 14 residues. Trimming took 6 bases from V and 4 from J, leaving 14 bases between them. Here the CDR3 reads CAISRDKVPDTQYF. Here the CDR3 DNA reads TGTGCCATCAGCCGGGACAAGGTCCCAGATACGCAGTATTTT.

This chain joins TRBV18 and TRBJ1-2; 12 bases agree with TRBD1. The junction had 3 bases not matched to a gene; V was cut back by 2 bases and J by 8 bases. The germline gives CDR1 KGHSH, CDR2 LQKENI. This CDR3 comprises 14 residues. CDR3 sequence reads: CASSPGTGGDGYTF. In DNA, the CDR3 is TGTGCCAGCTCACCAGGGACAGGGGGCGACGGCTACACCTTC.

The chain combines TRBV7-2 with TRBJ2-3, with D unclear. CDR3 length: 14 amino acids. V lost 8 bases, J lost 1 base, and 13 bases lay in between. Germline V lookup: CDR1 SGHTA, CDR2 FQGNSA. The CDR3, as DNA: TGTGCCAGCTTGGGTAGTTACGGCACAGATACGCAGTATTTT. Translated: CASLGSYGTDTQYF. Supplemented by reference TRBV7-2 and TRBJ2-3, the full variable domain reads GAGVSQSPSNKVTEKGKDVELRCDPISGHTALYWYRQSLGQGLEFLIYFQGNSAPDKSGLPSDRFSAERTGGSVSTLTIQRTQQEDSAVYLCASLGSYGTDTQYFGPGTRLTVL.